What follows is one TCR beta chain and its context. This CDR3 is 14 amino acids long. The germline CDR1 and CDR2 sequences are SNHLY and FYNNEI. The germline V and J ends were trimmed by 6 bases and 5 bases, with 17 bases remaining between them. These data belong to a study of T cell responses to AZD1222 COVID-19 vaccine. The assay was immunoSEQ multiplex PCR, and TCRdb's table has in-frame clones only and misses some. Altogether around 130,000 clones are present, 90% to 95% being singletons, with the ten largest covering roughly 6.6%. The chain is built from TRBV2 and TRBJ2-7, with D perhaps given as TRBD1 or TRBD2 (5 bases each). The source is an adult in good health. The sample here was peripheral blood, taken on day 0 of AZD1222 vaccination. CDR3 DNA: TGTGCCAGCAGGGGGACCGTAGGCCGTAACGAGCAGTACTTC. Protein sequence: CASRGTVGRNEQYF.